These T cell receptor beta chains were read from a single sample in a study of T cells in Graves' hyperthyroidism and ophthalmopathy. TCRdb used MiXCR to reprocess the multiplex PCR reads, holding one entry per CDR3 protein. Seen here are about 540,000 distinct CDR3 sequences, 40% to 55% observed once, and the top ten hold about 8.3%. Sequenced: peripheral blood or thyroid tissue (not recorded which). Receptor source: a woman between 18 and 29 years old with Graves' hyperthyroidism. Each CDR3 is given with its conserved first and last residue. D genes are given only for firm matches.

v_gene: TRBV4-3
d_gene: .
CDR3aa: CASSLSRGKPQHF

v_gene: TRBV7-3
d_gene: .
CDR3aa: CASSPDTGEENYGYTF

v_gene: TRBV2
d_gene: .
CDR3aa: CASRQVLTGTERGVEAFF

v_gene: TRBV24-1
d_gene: .
CDR3aa: CATSDWAEGKETQYF

v_gene: TRBV29-1
d_gene: .
CDR3aa: CSVEAPRDEAFF

v_gene: TRBV6-1
d_gene: .
CDR3aa: CASSERVSGANVLTF

v_gene: TRBV7-2
d_gene: TRBD2
CDR3aa: CASSYSGREVTQYF

v_gene: TRBV6-2/TRBV6-3
d_gene: .
CDR3aa: CASSYSPSGGDLKQYF

v_gene: TRBV7-3
d_gene: TRBD1
CDR3aa: CASTGQGGQPQHF

v_gene: TRBV2
d_gene: .
CDR3aa: CASSDADRNEKLFF

v_gene: TRBV20-1
d_gene: .
CDR3aa: CSARSYREYEQYF

v_gene: TRBV2
d_gene: .
CDR3aa: CASSPEDPLSYGYTF

v_gene: TRBV7-2
d_gene: TRBD1
CDR3aa: CASSVNRGPGYTF

v_gene: TRBV6-2/TRBV6-3
d_gene: .
CDR3aa: CASSVPGEREVATGDEKLFF

v_gene: TRBV14
d_gene: .
CDR3aa: CASSHGGSTGELFF

v_gene: TRBV6-4
d_gene: TRBD2
CDR3aa: CASSEGTSGSNEQFF

v_gene: TRBV7-2
d_gene: TRBD2
CDR3aa: CASSPSGRGYEQYF

v_gene: TRBV27
d_gene: .
CDR3aa: CASSLFGSGYGYTF

v_gene: TRBV7-9
d_gene: TRBD1
CDR3aa: CASSTGTGGFYEQYF

v_gene: TRBV20-1
d_gene: .
CDR3aa: CSASDRGRGLRQPQHF

v_gene: TRBV5-1
d_gene: .
CDR3aa: CASSLPAYEQYF

v_gene: TRBV2
d_gene: .
CDR3aa: CAYLSLSIYGYTF

v_gene: TRBV15
d_gene: .
CDR3aa: CATSRDQTRGSSYTF

v_gene: TRBV12-3/TRBV12-4
d_gene: .
CDR3aa: CASSADRNNQPQHF

v_gene: TRBV6-5
d_gene: TRBD2
CDR3aa: CASSYGLVVNTGELFF

v_gene: TRBV7-9
d_gene: .
CDR3aa: CASSGGSEAFF

v_gene: TRBV7-9
d_gene: .
CDR3aa: CASSLGADNTDTQYF

v_gene: TRBV2
d_gene: .
CDR3aa: CASRAIQETQYF

v_gene: TRBV6-5
d_gene: .
CDR3aa: CASRGFELEGYTF

v_gene: TRBV7-9
d_gene: TRBD1
CDR3aa: CASSHTRAGGNEKLFF

v_gene: TRBV5-1
d_gene: .
CDR3aa: CASSFVALAETQYF

v_gene: TRBV3-1
d_gene: TRBD1
CDR3aa: CASSQRGQGDEQYF

v_gene: TRBV5-4
d_gene: TRBD2
CDR3aa: CASSLTSGSVETQYF

v_gene: TRBV6-5
d_gene: .
CDR3aa: CASSYGGEAFF